The rows below give T cell receptor beta chains drawn from one sample of a study of blood T cell repertoires in COVID-19. Assay: immunoSEQ multiplex PCR; the TCRdb copy retains only in-frame clones and omits some. The table has 400,000 to 500,000 clones, roughly 88% seen once. Material: peripheral blood. These receptors came from a woman aged 25 to 39 with active or convalescent COVID-19. The CDR3 runs from the conserved cysteine through the conserved F or W. A D gene is named only where the DNA matches it firmly. The size entry is marked missing in some rows and otherwise reads once, few, many or a size class.

TRBV29-1,TRBJ2-6,TRBD1,-,TGCAGCGTGGAACGGACAGGCAGCTCTGGGGCCAACGTCCTGACTTTC,CSVERTGSSGANVLTF
TRBV5-6,TRBJ1-1,TRBD1,-,TGTGCCAGCAGCTTGAAGGGACAGGAGTGGGGAGCTTTCTTT,CASSLKGQEWGAFF
TRBV7-8,TRBJ1-4,TRBD1,-,TGTGCCAGCTCCCCGCGGACAGGTGCTAATGAAAAACTGTTTTTT,CASSPRTGANEKLFF
TRBV27,TRBJ2-1,TRBD1,once,TGTGCCAGCAGTTTAGGACAGGGGGGTTACAATGAGCAGTTCTTC,CASSLGQGGYNEQFF
TRBV18,TRBJ1-1,-,-,TGTGCCAGCTCACCGGGGGGGGCGCGCACTGAAGCTTTCTTT,CASSPGGARTEAFF
TRBV6-5,TRBJ2-7,TRBD1,-,TGTGCCAGTTCGGGACAGGCATCCGAGCAGTACTTC,CASSGQASEQYF
TRBV6-1,TRBJ1-1,-,once,TGTGCCAGCAGTGAACAGTTTCCGGGCGGGGGGAGTACTGAAGCTTTCTTT,CASSEQFPGGGSTEAFF
TRBV6-5,TRBJ1-5,-,-,TGTGCCAGCAGTCCCGCAAGGGGTCAGCCCCAGCATTTT,CASSPARGQPQHF
TRBV7-8,TRBJ2-5,TRBD1,-,TGTGCCAGCAGCCGAGGACAGGGCCAACAAGAGACCCAGTACTTC,CASSRGQGQQETQYF
TRBV5-1,TRBJ1-1,-,-,TGCGCCAGCAGCTTGGACAGTGCGAACACTGAAGCTTTCTTT,CASSLDSANTEAFF
TRBV6-5,TRBJ2-2,-,-,TGTGCCAGCAGGGAGGGAGTCACCGGGGAGCTGTTTTTT,CASREGVTGELFF
TRBV6-2/TRBV6-3,TRBJ2-7,TRBD2,-,TGTGCCAGCAGTTACCGGTCGGGGACTAGCGGGGGCGGCGAGCAGTACTTC,CASSYRSGTSGGGEQYF
TRBV7-9,TRBJ2-1,TRBD2,few,TGTGCCAGCAGCTTAGTAGGCGCAGCGGGAGGGGCGGAGCAGTTCTTC,CASSLVGAAGGAEQFF
TRBV3-1/TRBV3-2,TRBJ1-4,TRBD1,-,TGTGCCAGCAGCGACGGGACAGGGGGGAATGAAAAACTGTTTTTT,CASSDGTGGNEKLFF
TRBV29-1,TRBJ1-2,-,-,TGCAGCGTAGGGGTACAGAATTACTATGGCTACACCTTC,CSVGVQNYYGYTF
TRBV19,TRBJ2-7,TRBD2,-,TGTGCCAGTAGCGGGGAGGGGTCCTACGAGCAGTACTTC,CASSGEGSYEQYF
TRBV12-3/TRBV12-4,TRBJ2-2,-,-,TGTGCCGTTCAAATTCGAGAGATCGGGGAGCTGTTTTTT,CAVQIREIGELFF
TRBV3-1/TRBV3-2,TRBJ2-2,-,-,TGTGCCAGCAGCCAAGAGGTCAGGACAGCTAACACCGGGGAGCTGTTTTTT,CASSQEVRTANTGELFF
TRBV2,TRBJ1-1,TRBD1,-,TGTGCCAGCAGTAGGACAGGGGAGTGGAACACTGAAGCTTTCTTT,CASSRTGEWNTEAFF
TRBV30,TRBJ1-2,TRBD1,-,TGTGCCTGGGGCAACAGGGGCCAGTATGGCTACACCTTC,CAWGNRGQYGYTF
TRBV5-1,TRBJ2-7,TRBD2,-,TGCGCCAGCAGCATCGGACTAGCGGGGGGTTACGAGCAGTACTTC,CASSIGLAGGYEQYF
TRBV7-8,TRBJ1-1,TRBD1,few,TGTGCCAGCACGAGTGTCAGGACAGGGGGCACTGAAGCTTTCTTT,CASTSVRTGGTEAFF